Below, 18 T cell receptor beta chains from the same sample are listed, as sequenced in a study of identical twins. TCRdb processed the 5' RACE reads anew with MiXCR; each CDR3 protein has one entry. The sample records about 530,000 distinct CDR3 sequences, 13% to 15% being singletons. This same sample was also part of a study on yellow fever vaccine responses in identical twins.

The specimen sequenced was CD4+ T cells sorted from blood. These TCRs come from a woman aged 18-29 years in good health.

J is TRBJ2-1 and V is TRBV28; possible D gene TRBD2, 6 bases. The CDR3 extends over 15 amino acids. CDR1 is MDHEN, CDR2 SYDVKM, per germline. The V and J ends lost 7 bases and 0 bases respectively, with 13 bases between them. CDR3 in DNA: TGTGCCAGCACCGCGGGACCCAGCTCCTACAATGAGCAGTTCTTC. It encodes CASTAGPSSYNEQFF.

This rearrangement joins TRBV6-6 to TRBJ1-5, with D possibly being TRBD1 (5 bases). The CDR3 loop spans 12 amino acids. Trimming shortened V by 6 bases and J by 4 bases, and 7 bases separated the two germline ends. The germline gives CDR1 MNHNY, CDR2 SVGAGI (reference sequence). The CDR3 DNA is TGTGCCAGCAGACAGGAGAATCAGCCCCAGCATTTT. Its translation: CASRQENQPQHF.

The chain uses TRBV6-1 and TRBJ1-2; no firm D call. V was pared by 6 bases and J by 8 bases, with 19 bases between. Germline lookup yields CDR1 MNHNS and CDR2 SASEGT. The CDR3 contains 14 residues. CDR3 in DNA: TGTGCCAGCAGCCCCACGGCAGGTTCTGGCGGCTACACCTTC. Translated, it gives CASSPTAGSGGYTF.

This clonotype was detected many times. The rearrangement joins TRBV20-1 to TRBJ2-3; TRBD1 matches 7 bases. V dropped 8 bases and J dropped 0; count of bases not matched to a gene: 5. Looked up from germline, CDR1 is DFQATT and CDR2 is SNEGSKA (reference sequence). The length of the CDR3 is 13 residues. CDR3 sequence (DNA): TGCAGTACACCGGGACAGAGCACAGATACGCAGTATTTT. This translates into CSTPGQSTDTQYF.

The chain joins TRBV5-1 to TRBJ2-3; D is possibly TRBD1 (6 bases). This CDR3 region has 20 residues. CDR1 is SGHRS, CDR2 YFSETQ, per germline. The V end lost 0 bases, the J end lost 0 bases, and 23 bases lay between the germline ends. CDR3 protein: CASSLAWRTALPTSTDTQYF. CDR3 sequence (DNA): TGCGCCAGCAGCTTGGCCTGGCGGACAGCGCTACCGACTAGCACAGATACGCAGTATTTT. Based on the CDR3 plus reference TRBV5-1 and TRBJ2-3, the full variable domain is KAGVTQTPRYLIKTRGQQVTLSCSPISGHRSVSWYQQTPGQGLQFLFEYFSETQRNKGNFPGRFSGRQFSNSRSEMNVSTLELGDSALYLCASSLAWRTALPTSTDTQYFGPGTRLTVL.

The sample holds many counts of this clonotype. In nucleotides, the CDR3 is TGTGCCATCAGTGAATTTGGTTCGGACATCTCCCACCCAGATACGCAGTATTTT. It yields the protein CAISEFGSDISHPDTQYF. This sequence joins TRBV10-3 and TRBJ2-3, with a possible D match to TRBD1 (5 bases). The CDR3 has 18 amino acids. In germline, CDR1 is ENHRY, CDR2 SYGVKD. V dropped 3 bases and J dropped 4 bases, with 23 bases sitting between them.

V is TRBV2 and J is TRBJ2-1, with D maybe TRBD1 (6 bases). V was shortened by 11 bases and J by 2 bases, with 31 bases between the two germline ends. The CDR3 is 19 residues long. The germline CDR1 and CDR2 sequences are SNHLY and FYNNEI. The CDR3: CACCSIGASMGAPYNEQFF. CDR3 sequence (DNA): TGTGCCTGCTGCTCAATCGGGGCGTCTATGGGGGCGCCCTACAATGAGCAGTTCTTC.

The chain is built from TRBV2 and TRBJ2-1, with 7 nucleotides matching TRBD1. This CDR3 has 15 amino acids. The V gene end was trimmed by 4 bases and the J gene end by 4 bases; junction bases not matched to a gene: 7. Germline loops: CDR1 SNHLY, CDR2 FYNNEI. The CDR3 loop is CASSATGTAYNEQFF. Written as DNA, the CDR3 is TGTGCCAGCAGTGCAACCGGGACAGCGTACAATGAGCAGTTCTTC.

The chain links TRBV27 to TRBJ2-5; no clear D gene. The CDR3 spans 14 residues. Trimming removed 4 bases at V and 3 bases at J, with 12 bases between. Germline V gene data show CDR1 as MNHEY and CDR2 as SMNVEV (reference sequence). CDR3 in DNA: TGTGCCAGCAGTTCCCCCAGGCTAGAAGAGACCCAGTACTTC. This encodes CASSSPRLEETQYF.

This clonotype was counted a few times. V and J are TRBV6-1 and TRBJ1-2; a weak D match, TRBD1 (5 bases). This CDR3 spans 14 amino acids. Germline V CDR1 and CDR2: MNHNS, SASEGT. The V end was cut by 6 bases, the J end by 2 bases, with 13 bases between. The CDR3, as DNA: TGTGCCAGCAGCCCCGGGACCGCAAACTATGGCTACACCTTC. Translation gives CASSPGTANYGYTF.

This clonotype was seen more than once but under ten times. The chain has TRBV20-1 and TRBJ2-1; D tentatively reads TRBD1 or TRBD2 (6 bases each). V gave up 2 bases and J gave up 2 bases, with 10 bases separating them. The germline CDR1 and CDR2 sequences are DFQATT and SNEGSKA (reference sequence). This CDR3 is built from 14 residues. CDR3 residues: CSARPGGTYNEQFF. CDR3 nucleotides: TGCAGTGCTAGACCCGGGGGCACCTACAATGAGCAGTTCTTC.

This rearrangement joins TRBV7-9 to TRBJ1-1; possible D gene TRBD1, 5 bases. The CDR3 runs to 14 residues. Germline CDR1 reads SEHNR; CDR2 reads FQNEAQ (reference sequence). V lost 1 base and J 8 bases, leaving 14 bases between the germline ends. For the CDR3, the DNA is TGTGCCAGCAGCTTAGACGAGGGGATCGGAGAAGCTTTCTTT. Translation gives CASSLDEGIGEAFF.

This clonotype has just a few counts. The chain is built from TRBV5-1 and TRBJ2-1; no firm D call. This CDR3 is built from 15 residues. Per germline, CDR1 SGHRS and CDR2 YFSETQ. With 0 bases removed from V and 3 bases from J, the gap between germline ends came to 10 bases. CDR3 DNA: TGCGCCAGCAGCTTGGCGGCCTCCGTCTACAATGAGCAGTTCTTC. This sequence encodes CASSLAASVYNEQFF.

The chain links TRBV28 to TRBJ1-5; the D is unclear. CDR3 length: 13 amino acids. Per germline, CDR1 MDHEN and CDR2 SYDVKM. The germline V and J ends were trimmed by 10 bases and 1 base, with 11 bases remaining between them. This chain's CDR3 is CATAGRSNQPQHF. The DNA of the CDR3 is TGTGCCACCGCCGGCCGGAGCAATCAGCCCCAGCATTTT.

There are a few counts of this clonotype. V and J are TRBV13 and TRBJ2-1, with D perhaps TRBD1 (5 bases). The CDR3 runs 15 residues. The V gene lost 4 bases and the J gene lost 2 bases, with 12 bases spanning the gap. Germline CDR1 PRHDT, CDR2 FYEKMQ (reference sequence). The chain's CDR3 is CASSSRVRAYNEQFF. In nucleotides, the CDR3 is TGTGCCAGCAGCTCTAGGGTCAGGGCCTACAATGAGCAGTTCTTC.

This chain joins TRBV12-3 or TRBV12-4 and TRBJ1-2; no definite D call. The V end lost 5 bases, the J end lost 4 bases, and 20 bases lay between the germline ends. CDR3 length: 16 amino acids. CDR3 coding DNA: TGTGCCAGCAGTCGTACCAGAGCGGAGGTCGGCTATGGCTACACCTTC. It yields the protein CASSRTRAEVGYGYTF.

V and J are TRBV20-1 and TRBJ1-2; perhaps TRBD1 as D (6 bases). Trimming left V 7 bases short and J 2 bases short, with 11 bases between. The germline CDR1 and CDR2 sequences are DFQATT and SNEGSKA (reference sequence). This CDR3 comprises 12 residues. The CDR3 DNA follows: TGCAGTGGTCGGGACACAAACTATGGCTACACCTTC. Protein product: CSGRDTNYGYTF.

This chain links TRBV6-1 with TRBJ2-7; 7 bases align to TRBD2. Losses at the gene ends were 5 bases for V and 2 bases for J; bases not matched to a gene: 6. This CDR3 is 14 amino acids long. Looked up from germline, CDR1 is MNHNS and CDR2 is SASEGT. The CDR3 protein is CASSRQRETYEQYF. The CDR3 DNA is TGTGCCAGCAGTAGACAGCGGGAAACCTACGAGCAGTACTTC.